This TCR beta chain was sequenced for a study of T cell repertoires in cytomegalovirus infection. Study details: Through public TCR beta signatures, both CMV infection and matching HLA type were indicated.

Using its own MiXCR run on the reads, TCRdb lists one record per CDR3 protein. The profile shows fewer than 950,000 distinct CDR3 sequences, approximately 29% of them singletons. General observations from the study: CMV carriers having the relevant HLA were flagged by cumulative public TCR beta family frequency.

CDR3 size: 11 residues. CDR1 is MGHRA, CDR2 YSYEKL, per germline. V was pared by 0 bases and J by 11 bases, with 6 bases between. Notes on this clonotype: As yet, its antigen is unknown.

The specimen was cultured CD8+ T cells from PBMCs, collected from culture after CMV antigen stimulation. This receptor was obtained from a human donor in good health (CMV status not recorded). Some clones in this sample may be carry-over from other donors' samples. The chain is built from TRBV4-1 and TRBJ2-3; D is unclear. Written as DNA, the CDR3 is TGCGCCAGCAGCCAAGATCGAAGGCAGTATTTT. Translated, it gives CASSQDRRQYF.